This T cell receptor beta chain was found in a study of blood T cell repertoires in COVID-19. The assay was immunoSEQ multiplex PCR, and TCRdb's table has in-frame clones only and misses some. This sample has around 300,000 clones; about nine tenths occur once, and the top ten carry 1.5% to 2%. This receptor was taken from a woman in her thirties with COVID-19, enrolled during active disease. Material: peripheral blood.

The DNA of the CDR3 is TGTGCCAGCAGTCACGACACGAGAGGGGGCAGGGCGGCTGGCTACACCTTC. The encoded protein is CASSHDTRGGRAAGYTF. The V gene is TRBV7-9, the J gene TRBJ1-2, with 7 nucleotides matching TRBD1. This CDR3 region has 17 residues. The germline gives CDR1 SEHNR, CDR2 FQNEAQ (reference sequence). With V trimmed by 6 bases and J by 7 bases, 20 bases remained unmatched.